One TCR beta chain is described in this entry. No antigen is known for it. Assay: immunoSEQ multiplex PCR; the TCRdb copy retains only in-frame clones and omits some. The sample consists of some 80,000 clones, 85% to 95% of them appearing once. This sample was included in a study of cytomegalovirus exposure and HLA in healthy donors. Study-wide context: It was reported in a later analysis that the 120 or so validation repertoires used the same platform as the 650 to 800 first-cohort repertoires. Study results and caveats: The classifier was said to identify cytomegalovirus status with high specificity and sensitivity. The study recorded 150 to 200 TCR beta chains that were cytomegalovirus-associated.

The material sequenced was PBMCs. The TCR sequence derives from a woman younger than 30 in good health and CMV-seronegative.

CDR3 amino acids: CASSPLLGLAGNEQFF. CDR3 in DNA: TGTGCCAGCAGCCCACTGTTGGGACTAGCAGGCAATGAGCAGTTCTTC. The V gene is TRBV14, the J gene TRBJ2-1; 9 nucleotides agree with TRBD2. J lost 6 bases, V lost 4 bases, and 10 bases had no gene match. The CDR3 spans 16 residues. Germline CDR1 is SGHDN and CDR2 is FVKESK.